A selection of T cell receptor beta chains follows, all from one sample in a study of multiple sclerosis patients with progressive multifocal leukoencephalopathy. Produced via immunoSEQ multiplex PCR; TCRdb's table is partial and in-frame only. The profile covers under 35,000 clones, with about 92% appearing a single time and 1.9% taken by the ten largest. Sequenced input: PBMCs. Receptor source: a man between 25 and 39 years old with multiple sclerosis. The CDR3 runs from the conserved cysteine through the conserved F or W. The D gene is left open where the match is weak. Size values are once, few and many counts, or a class for expanded clones, and some rows have none.

v_call	j_call	d_call	clone_size	cdr3_aa	cdr3_nt
TRBV5-1	TRBJ1-1	.	.	CASSLTGMNTEAFF	TGCGCCAGCAGCTTGACAGGGATGAACACTGAAGCTTTCTTT
TRBV12-5	TRBJ2-1	TRBD2	once	CASGVPGLAGFNEQFF	TGTGCTAGTGGTGTGCCGGGACTAGCGGGATTCAATGAGCAGTTCTTC
TRBV30	TRBJ2-5	.	.	CATTEGRWGTQYF	TGTGCCACCACCGAGGGTCGATGGGGGACCCAGTACTTC
TRBV11-2	TRBJ1-2	.	.	CASSLDLGRGYTF	TGTGCCAGCAGCTTAGATTTGGGGCGGGGCTACACCTTC
TRBV7-2	TRBJ1-5	.	.	CASSLTGGDQPQHF	TGTGCCAGCAGCTTAACCGGGGGGGATCAGCCCCAGCATTTT
TRBV4-3	TRBJ1-2	TRBD1	.	CASSQDRSQGVFYGYTF	TGCGCCAGCAGCCAAGATAGATCACAGGGGGTCTTCTATGGCTACACCTTC
TRBV4-3	TRBJ2-3	.	.	CASSQEQGDTQYF	TGCGCCAGCAGCCAAGAACAGGGAGATACGCAGTATTTT
TRBV30	TRBJ2-1	TRBD2	.	CAWSALAGAYNEQFF	TGTGCCTGGAGTGCACTAGCGGGTGCCTACAATGAGCAGTTCTTC
TRBV13	TRBJ1-2	.	.	CASSLRGESSYGYTF	TGTGCCAGCAGCTTACGGGGGGAAAGTAGCTATGGCTACACCTTC
TRBV7-2	TRBJ1-2	.	.	CASSLRQRPLNYGYTF	TGTGCCAGCAGCCTCCGACAAAGGCCTCTTAACTATGGCTACACCTTC
TRBV23-1	TRBJ1-5	TRBD1	.	CASPQTTTGWNQPQHF	TGCGCCAGCCCTCAAACCACGACAGGGTGGAATCAGCCCCAGCATTTT
TRBV28	TRBJ2-6	.	.	CASSSQGIRDSHSGANVLTF	TGTGCCAGCAGTTCGCAGGGCATCAGGGATTCCCACTCTGGGGCCAACGTCCTGACTTTC
TRBV9	TRBJ2-1	TRBD1	.	CASSVGKGQGYNEQFF	TGTGCCAGCAGCGTAGGAAAGGGACAGGGTTACAATGAGCAGTTCTTC
TRBV19	TRBJ1-5	.	.	CASSILGQPQHF	TGTGCCAGTAGTATCCTGGGTCAGCCCCAGCATTTT
TRBV18	TRBJ2-5	.	.	CASSLARRSGETQYF	TGTGCCAGCTCACTAGCGAGGCGGAGTGGGGAGACCCAGTACTTC
TRBV7-7	TRBJ2-6	.	.	CASSPLLGAPSGANVLTF	TGTGCTAGCAGCCCGTTGTTGGGGGCCCCCTCTGGGGCCAACGTCCTGACTTTC
TRBV6-6	TRBJ2-7	TRBD2	.	CASSYRAGVYEQYF	TGTGCCAGCAGTTACAGGGCGGGAGTTTACGAGCAGTACTTC
TRBV5-6	TRBJ1-5	.	once	CASSPWGYDSNQPQHF	TGTGCCAGCAGCCCCTGGGGATACGATAGCAATCAGCCCCAGCATTTT
TRBV19	TRBJ1-2	TRBD1	.	CASTQDRLNYGYTF	TGTGCCAGTACCCAGGACAGGCTAAACTATGGCTACACCTTC
TRBV11-3	TRBJ1-2	.	few	CASSLQGNGYTF	TGTGCCAGCAGCTTACAGGGTAATGGCTACACCTTC
TRBV11-3	TRBJ2-1	.	.	CASSLPGLKAYNEQFF	TGTGCCAGCAGTCTACCGGGACTCAAGGCCTACAATGAGCAGTTCTTC
TRBV5-1	TRBJ1-1	.	.	CASSLSTGRMNTEAFF	TGCGCCAGCAGCTTGTCGACAGGCCGCATGAACACTGAAGCTTTCTTT
TRBV15	TRBJ1-4	.	.	CATSSKLGTTNEKLFF	TGTGCCACCAGCAGTAAACTAGGGACAACGAATGAAAAACTGTTTTTT
TRBV14	TRBJ2-1	.	.	CASSQGVQYNEQFF	TGTGCCAGCAGCCAAGGGGTCCAGTACAATGAGCAGTTCTTC
TRBV7-2	TRBJ2-5	TRBD2	.	CASRLAGQETQYF	TGTGCCAGCAGGTTAGCGGGCCAAGAGACCCAGTACTTC
TRBV6-1	TRBJ2-5	.	.	CASSASGGETQYF	TGTGCCAGCAGTGCCAGTGGCGGAGAGACCCAGTACTTC
TRBV10-3	TRBJ2-1	TRBD2	.	CAIRVAGDYNEQFF	TGTGCCATCAGAGTAGCGGGAGACTACAATGAGCAGTTCTTC
TRBV5-1	TRBJ1-2	TRBD1	.	CASSLIQGAGGYTF	TGCGCCAGCAGCTTGATCCAGGGGGCGGGAGGCTACACCTTC
TRBV4-1	TRBJ2-2	.	.	CASSQVWPVGNTGELFF	TGCGCCAGCAGCCAAGTCTGGCCTGTGGGCAACACCGGGGAGCTGTTTTTT
TRBV5-1	TRBJ2-3	.	.	CASSLVEGTDTQYF	TGCGCCAGCAGCTTGGTGGAAGGCACAGATACGCAGTATTTT
TRBV7-6	TRBJ1-2	.	once	CASSLASTGQKTNYGYTF	TGTGCCAGCAGCTTAGCGAGTACAGGGCAGAAGACTAACTATGGCTACACCTTC
TRBV7-9	TRBJ2-1	.	.	CASSSFPAFSYNEQFF	TGTGCCAGCAGCTCCTTTCCAGCTTTCTCCTACAATGAGCAGTTCTTC
TRBV9	TRBJ2-1	.	.	CASSVAGTYNEQFF	TGTGCCAGCAGCGTAGCCGGGACGTACAATGAGCAGTTCTTC
TRBV27	TRBJ2-1	TRBD2	once	CASSSPWERGTYNEQFF	TGTGCCAGCAGTTCTCCCTGGGAGCGGGGTACCTACAATGAGCAGTTCTTC
TRBV18	TRBJ1-1	TRBD1	.	CASSPTGGPMNTEAFF	TGTGCCAGCTCACCAACAGGGGGGCCCATGAACACTGAAGCTTTCTTT
TRBV4-2	TRBJ2-2	.	.	CASTISSFSGELFF	TGTGCCAGCACCATTAGTAGCTTTTCCGGGGAGCTGTTTTTT
TRBV10-3	TRBJ2-2	TRBD2	.	CAISGTTTGELFF	TGTGCCATCAGCGGGACTACAACCGGGGAGCTGTTTTTT
TRBV27	TRBJ2-7	TRBD2	.	CASSIAGGSYEQYF	TGTGCCAGCTCAATAGCGGGAGGCTCCTACGAGCAGTACTTC
TRBV6-5	TRBJ1-2	.	.	CASSYESAYGYTF	TGTGCCAGCAGTTACGAGTCGGCCTATGGCTACACCTTC
TRBV4-3	TRBJ1-5	TRBD1	.	CASSQGTGGLYSNQPQHF	TGCGCCAGCAGCCAAGGGACAGGGGGCCTCTATAGCAATCAGCCCCAGCATTTT
TRBV5-4	TRBJ2-1	TRBD2	.	CASSPGLAGRSYNEQFF	TGTGCCAGCAGCCCGGGACTAGCGGGAAGATCCTACAATGAGCAGTTCTTC
TRBV11-2	TRBJ2-5	.	.	CASSDLRAKRKRETQYF	TGTGCCAGCAGCGATCTCCGGGCAAAGAGGAAGCGAGAGACCCAGTACTTC
TRBV5-1	TRBJ1-6	.	once	CASSLDGGRPYNSPLHF	TGCGCCAGCAGCTTGGACGGGGGGCGCCCCTATAATTCACCCCTCCACTTT
TRBV7-9	TRBJ2-5	TRBD1	.	CASSRLLTGGGETQYF	TGTGCCAGCAGCCGTCTTCTTACAGGGGGCGGTGAGACCCAGTACTTC